The 6 T cell receptor beta chains listed next were all sequenced from one sample in a study of T cell repertoires in cytomegalovirus infection. Antigens for these TCRs are unknown. TCRdb used MiXCR to reprocess the reads, holding one entry per CDR3 protein. The sample lists around 750,000 distinct CDR3 sequences; approximately 32% were seen once. Here the sequenced sample was cultured CD8+ T cells from PBMCs, taken from culture after CMV antigen stimulation. The receptors stem from a human donor in good health (CMV status not recorded). Some clones in this sample may be carry-over from other donors' samples.

A remark on this clonotype: This could be a read error, since a much larger clone is one nucleotide away. The genes are TRBV11-2 and TRBJ2-2; 9 bases are a match to TRBD1. The CDR3 covers 16 residues. Germline loops: CDR1 SGHAT, CDR2 FQNNGV. This CDR3 reads CDSSLNRGRWTGELFF. The CDR3 DNA is TGTGACAGCAGCCTAAACAGGGGGCGGTGGACCGGGGAGCTGTTTTTT.

This clonotype was seen more than once but under ten times. The V call is TRBV6-1, the J call TRBJ1-5; D may be TRBD1 (5 bases). V was trimmed by 11 bases and J by 0 bases, leaving 17 bases between them. The CDR3 spans 15 residues. CDR1 MNHNS and CDR2 SASEGT come from the germline V gene. In DNA, the CDR3 is TGTGCCCACGAGGGGTCGGGATATAGCAATCAGCCCCAGCATTTT. This translates into CAHEGSGYSNQPQHF.

The table lists this clonotype with a few counts. V usage is TRBV4-1 and J usage is TRBJ2-1; 7 bases are a match to TRBD1. The germline CDR1 and CDR2 sequences are MGHRA and YSYEKL. Trimming cost V 0 bases and J 6 bases; bases outside gene matches: 2. CDR3 length: 14 residues. The CDR3 region is CASSQENRGNEQFF. The CDR3 DNA reads TGCGCCAGCAGCCAAGAAAACAGGGGCAATGAGCAGTTCTTC.

This clonotype was counted at least ten times. J is TRBJ2-2 and V is TRBV7-6; D remains unclear. Per germline, CDR1 SGHVS and CDR2 FNYEAQ. CDR3 size: 13 residues. Trimming took 3 bases from V and 4 from J, leaving 6 bases between them. The CDR3 nucleotides are TGTGCCAGCAGCTTTGGGGTCACCGGGGAGCTGTTTTTT. Amino acid sequence: CASSFGVTGELFF.

The chain employs TRBV27 and TRBJ2-1, with D uncertain. The CDR3 covers 14 residues. V was clipped by 6 bases and J by 6 bases, with 15 bases between them. The germline gives CDR1 MNHEY, CDR2 SMNVEV (reference sequence). The CDR3 loop is CASSPAPFLNEQFF. CDR3 in DNA: TGTGCCAGCAGCCCAGCCCCCTTCCTCAATGAGCAGTTCTTC.

This chain connects TRBV27 to TRBJ1-5; D is undetermined. CDR1 is MNHEY and CDR2 is SMNVEV in the germline V gene (reference sequence). Deletions cut 5 bases from V and 2 bases from J, with 19 bases between. The CDR3 contains 17 residues. The CDR3 sequence: CASSELSIRGGNQPQHF. CDR3 bases: TGTGCCAGCAGTGAACTCTCGATACGGGGTGGCAATCAGCCCCAGCATTTT.